Each of the 30 T cell receptor beta chains below was sequenced from the same sample in a study of resident and recirculating memory T cells in vitiligo. Generated by immunoSEQ multiplex PCR, the TCRdb table keeps only in-frame clones and is missing some. The sample lists 35,000 to 45,000 clones, approximately 91% seen once, with about 4.5% in the top ten. Sequencing input: blood. The receptors were gathered from a male donor with vitiligo.

J is TRBJ2-3 and V is TRBV5-1, with 10 positions matching TRBD1. This CDR3 has 14 amino acids. From germline, CDR1 is SGHRS and CDR2 YFSETQ. V lost 7 bases, J lost 5 bases, and 7 bases stayed unmatched. The CDR3 DNA sequence: TGCGCCAGCCGACAGGGGGCTGTGGAAGATACGCAGTATTTT. Translating it yields CASRQGAVEDTQYF.

The chain has TRBV6-5 and TRBJ2-7, with 8 bases fitting TRBD1. The CDR3 has 14 amino acids. V shed 5 bases, J shed 1 base, and the junction held 4 bases outside the gene matches. Germline V CDR1 and CDR2: MNHEY, SVGAGI. This CDR3 is CASSRQGKSYEQYF. The CDR3 coding sequence is TGTGCCAGCAGTCGACAGGGGAAGTCCTACGAGCAGTACTTC.

The chain employs TRBV30 and TRBJ1-1; D is undetermined. The CDR3 contains 12 residues. Trimming took 4 bases from V and 10 from J, leaving 16 bases between them. CDR1 and CDR2 from the germline V gene are GTSNPN and SVGIG (reference sequence). CDR3 protein: CAWTPLQLGAFF. The CDR3, as DNA: TGTGCCTGGACCCCCCTACAGTTAGGAGCTTTCTTT.

The table lists this clone with a few counts. CDR3 nucleotides: TGTGCCAGCAGTCCCGGGACAGGGTTGAGGTTGGGCGCGTATTTT. It encodes CASSPGTGLRLGAYF. The V and J genes are TRBV7-2 and TRBJ2-3, with 9 bases matching TRBD1. V dropped 6 bases and J dropped 14; count of bases not matched to a gene: 18. Germline CDR1 is SGHTA and CDR2 is FQGNSA. This CDR3 has 15 residues.

This CDR3 reads CASSPRPLSGGVRDTQYF. DNA of the CDR3: TGTGCCAGCAGCCCCCGACCACTTAGCGGGGGGGTCAGAGATACGCAGTATTTT. V is TRBV5-5 and J is TRBJ2-3; 11 nucleotides agree with TRBD2. J lost 5 bases, V lost 4 bases, and 15 bases had no gene match. The germline gives CDR1 SGHKS, CDR2 YYEKEE (reference sequence). This CDR3 spans 18 amino acids. Full variable domain (remainder filled in from reference TRBV5-5 and TRBJ2-3): DAGVTQSPTHLIKTRGQQVTLRCSPISGHKSVSWYQQVLGQGPQFIFQYYEKEERGRGNFPDRFSARQFPNYSSELNVNALLLGDSALYLCASSPRPLSGGVRDTQYFGPGTRLTVL.

The chain recombines TRBV19 with TRBJ1-1, with no clear D. This CDR3 has 12 amino acids. Germline loops: CDR1 LNHDA, CDR2 SQIVND (reference sequence). With 1 base removed from V and 9 bases from J, the gap between germline ends came to 9 bases. The CDR3 DNA is TGTGCCAGTAGTATAGCGGCCGGGAAAGCTTTCTTT. This sequence encodes CASSIAAGKAFF.

The chain carries TRBV18 and TRBJ1-4; 10 positions agree with TRBD1. From germline, CDR1 is KGHSH and CDR2 LQKENI. The CDR3 totals 16 residues. Trimming removed 6 bases from V and 8 bases from J; junction bases left unmatched: 12. The CDR3 DNA sequence: TGTGCCAGCTCGCCCGGACAGGGGGGTTCGGGAGAAAAACTGTTTTTT. It codes for CASSPGQGGSGEKLFF.

V usage is TRBV4-1 and J usage is TRBJ1-1; 8 positions agree with TRBD1. The V segment lost 5 bases and the J segment 6 bases; nucleotides outside the gene matches: 11. The CDR3 is 15 amino acids. Germline CDR1 is MGHRA and CDR2 is YSYEKL. CDR3 sequence reads: CASSATGGDSSEAFF. The CDR3 DNA follows: TGCGCCAGCAGCGCAACAGGGGGAGACTCCTCTGAAGCTTTCTTT.

The chain combines TRBV5-4 with TRBJ2-1; D may be TRBD2 (5 bases). CDR1 and CDR2 (germline): SGHNT, YYREEE (reference sequence). V lost 3 bases, J lost 7 bases, and 20 bases lay in between. The CDR3 is 16 residues long. The CDR3 sequence: CASSSPGGGHTNEQFF. CDR3 bases: TGTGCCAGCAGCTCACCGGGCGGAGGCCACACGAATGAGCAGTTCTTC.

The genes are TRBV19 and TRBJ2-3; TRBD2 matches 12 bases. Germline V gene lookup returns CDR1 LNHDA and CDR2 SQIVND (reference sequence). The CDR3 is 15 amino acids. After removal of 10 bases from V and 4 bases from J, the junction contained 9 bases not matched to a gene. This CDR3 reads CATLPTSGGSDTQYF. For the CDR3, the DNA is TGTGCCACCCTCCCGACTAGCGGGGGATCAGATACGCAGTATTTT.

The rearrangement links TRBV4-1 to TRBJ2-2, with TRBD1 matching over 8 bases. This CDR3 is 15 amino acids long. After removal of 3 bases from V and 7 bases from J, the junction contained 7 bases not matched to a gene. Germline-derived CDR1 and CDR2 are MGHRA and YSYEKL. Here the CDR3 DNA reads TGCGCCAGCAGCCATTCAGGGGGCTATAGCGGGGAGCTGTTTTTT. It is translated as CASSHSGGYSGELFF.

This clone appeared once. The chain employs TRBV15 and TRBJ1-2; no reliable D call. The CDR3 loop spans 17 amino acids. Germline-derived CDR1 and CDR2 are LNHNV and YYDKDF (reference sequence). V was cut by 3 bases and J by 5 bases, with 22 bases left in between. CDR3: CATSRDGILWQEYGYTF. In DNA form, the CDR3 reads TGTGCCACCAGCAGGGATGGCATCTTGTGGCAGGAATATGGCTACACCTTC. Based on the CDR3 plus reference TRBV15 and TRBJ1-2, the full variable domain is DAMVIQNPRYQVTQFGKPVTLSCSQTLNHNVMYWYQQKSSQAPKLLFHYYDKDFNNEADTPDNFQSRRPNTSFCFLDIRSPGLGDTAMYLCATSRDGILWQEYGYTFGSGTRLTVV.

This clone came up once. V and J are TRBV25-1 and TRBJ2-5; D is perhaps TRBD1 (6 bases). This CDR3 region has 14 residues. Trimming removed 1 base from V and 2 bases from J, with 8 bases in between. Germline V gene sequence: CDR1 MGHDK, CDR2 SYGVNS. CDR3 DNA: TGTGCCAGCAGTGAATTTAGGGGGCAAGAGACCCAGTACTTC. Translated, it gives CASSEFRGQETQYF. Full variable domain (missing parts from reference TRBV25-1 and TRBJ2-5): EADIYQTPRYLVIGTGKKITLECSQTMGHDKMYWYQQDPGMELHLIHYSYGVNSTEKGDLSSESTVSRIRTEHFPLTLESARPSHTSQYLCASSEFRGQETQYFGPGTRLLVL.

The chain uses TRBV18 and TRBJ1-4; 7 bases match TRBD1. The CDR3 length is 16 residues. Trimming at V came to 3 bases and at J to 4 bases, leaving 8 bases not matched to a gene. Germline-derived CDR1 and CDR2 are KGHSH and LQKENI. The CDR3 region has the DNA TGTGCCAGCTCACCTCGACAGGGAGGCCTTAATGAAAAACTGTTTTTT. Amino acid sequence: CASSPRQGGLNEKLFF.

The chain carries TRBV6-6 and TRBJ1-2; D is ambiguous. The CDR3 spans 11 residues. Germline values: CDR1 MNHNY, CDR2 SVGAGI (reference sequence). V was shortened by 8 bases and J by 5 bases, with 9 bases between the two germline ends. The CDR3 region is CASRATYGYTF. DNA of the CDR3: TGTGCCAGCCGTGCTACTTATGGCTACACCTTC.

The genes are TRBV6-6 and TRBJ2-2; perhaps TRBD1 as D (7 bases). Germline loops: CDR1 MNHNY, CDR2 SVGAGI (reference sequence). V dropped 4 bases and J dropped 5 bases, with 11 bases sitting between them. The CDR3 extends over 14 amino acids. The CDR3 loop is CASSSQGGTGELFF. The CDR3 nucleotides read TGTGCCAGCAGTTCTCAGGGGGGTACCGGGGAGCTGTTTTTT.

V usage is TRBV6-1 and J usage is TRBJ2-7; 9 bases agree with TRBD2. Germline trimming cut 2 bases from V and 6 bases from J; bases unmatched to any gene: 11. Looked up from germline, CDR1 is MNHNS and CDR2 is SASEGT. There are 16 residues in the CDR3. The CDR3 is CASSERAGGGAPEQYF. Written as DNA, the CDR3 is TGTGCCAGCAGTGAACGTGCGGGCGGGGGGGCCCCCGAGCAGTACTTC.

The chain links TRBV5-1 to TRBJ2-7; possible D gene TRBD2, 6 bases. Trimming shortened V by 0 bases and J by 9 bases, and 16 bases separated the two germline ends. CDR1 and CDR2 from the germline V gene are SGHRS and YFSETQ. This CDR3 region has 14 residues. CDR3 bases: TGCGCCAGCAGCTTGGTGGGGGGTCCCAGCGTGCAGTACTTC. Protein sequence: CASSLVGGPSVQYF.

This sequence joins TRBV27 and TRBJ2-5; 8 nucleotides agree with TRBD1. The junction had 7 bases not matched to a gene; V was cut back by 8 bases and J by 2 bases. The V gene's germline CDR1 is MNHEY and CDR2 SMNVEV (reference sequence). The CDR3 loop spans 14 amino acids. For the CDR3, the DNA is TGTGCCAGCCGGACAGGGAGCCTACAAGAGACCCAGTACTTC. Its translation is CASRTGSLQETQYF.

The chain combines TRBV30 with TRBJ2-1; 10 bases match TRBD2. The CDR3 extends over 15 amino acids. The J segment lost 3 bases and the V segment lost 4 bases, leaving 6 bases of the junction unmatched. CDR1 is GTSNPN and CDR2 is SVGIG in the germline V gene (reference sequence). CDR3 sequence reads: CAWTRLAGNYNEQFF. The CDR3 DNA reads as TGTGCCTGGACGAGACTAGCGGGTAACTACAATGAGCAGTTCTTC.

The gene calls are TRBV5-1 and TRBJ2-1; D unresolved. The CDR3 runs 15 residues. V was shortened by 4 bases and J by 0 bases, with 11 bases between the two germline ends. CDR1 is SGHRS, CDR2 YFSETQ, per germline. The CDR3 DNA follows: TGCGCCAGCAGCCCATCACCTAGCTCCTACAATGAGCAGTTCTTC. The encoded protein is CASSPSPSSYNEQFF.

The rearrangement uses TRBV5-6 and TRBJ1-2, with TRBD1 matching 8 bases. With V trimmed by 9 bases and J by 2 bases, 15 bases remained unmatched. Germline V gene lookup returns CDR1 SGHDT and CDR2 YYEEEE. CDR3 length: 16 residues. CDR3 in DNA: TGTGCCACCTCCCCCAGGGGGCGAAGCAGCAACTATGGCTACACCTTC. Amino acids: CATSPRGRSSNYGYTF.

The chain joins TRBV19 to TRBJ2-2; TRBD2 might be the D (5 bases). The CDR3 has 13 amino acids. Germline V gene sequence: CDR1 LNHDA, CDR2 SQIVND (reference sequence). Trimming pared 9 bases from V and 4 bases from J, leaving 12 bases between. The CDR3 coding sequence is TGTGCCAGCACTAGAACGAGCACCGGGGAGCTGTTTTTT. Protein sequence: CASTRTSTGELFF.

The chain is built from TRBV5-4 and TRBJ2-7, with TRBD1 matching over 8 bases. This CDR3 has 15 amino acids. V was pared by 5 bases and J by 2 bases, with 9 bases of the junction left unmatched. Germline CDR1 SGHNT, CDR2 YYREEE (reference sequence). The CDR3 bases are TGTGCCAGCAGTGGCGGGACAGGTAGACCCTACGAGCAGTACTTC. Its protein product is CASSGGTGRPYEQYF.

This chain links TRBV14 with TRBJ2-3; 7 bases align to TRBD1. Trimming removed 1 base from V and 4 bases from J; junction bases left unmatched: 11. This CDR3 region has 17 residues. Germline V lookup: CDR1 SGHDN, CDR2 FVKESK. The CDR3 spells CASSQGPGQAPPDTQYF. CDR3 nucleotides: TGTGCCAGCAGCCAAGGGCCAGGACAGGCCCCTCCAGATACGCAGTATTTT.

The rearrangement uses TRBV7-3 and TRBJ2-7, with D perhaps TRBD1 (6 bases). The CDR3 loop spans 13 amino acids. With 1 base removed from V and 6 bases from J, the gap between germline ends came to 10 bases. Germline CDR1 SGHTA, CDR2 FQGTGA. The CDR3 DNA sequence: TGTGCCAGCAGCTTAAGACAGGATAGCGAGCAGTACTTC. This encodes CASSLRQDSEQYF.

V gene TRBV7-2 combines with J gene TRBJ2-7; 9 bases align to TRBD2. This CDR3 region has 15 residues. Germline-derived CDR1 and CDR2 are SGHTA and FQGNSA. After removal of 1 base from V and 2 bases from J, the junction contained 3 bases not matched to a gene. The chain's CDR3 is CASSLDLAGTYEQYF. The CDR3 DNA sequence: TGTGCCAGCAGCTTAGATCTAGCGGGGACCTACGAGCAGTACTTC.

The gene calls are TRBV7-3 and TRBJ2-3; D is perhaps TRBD2 (7 bases). The CDR3 extends over 14 amino acids. The V and J ends lost 7 bases and 4 bases respectively, with 15 bases between them. From germline, CDR1 is SGHTA and CDR2 FQGTGA. CDR3 residues: CASKDGGASDTQYF. In DNA form, the CDR3 reads TGTGCCAGCAAGGATGGGGGGGCATCAGATACGCAGTATTTT.

V is TRBV5-1 and J is TRBJ2-2; 7 bases line up with TRBD1. With 4 bases clipped from V and 6 bases from J, the junction kept 12 bases outside the gene matches. Germline CDR1 is SGHRS and CDR2 is YFSETQ. This CDR3 comprises 16 residues. CDR3 DNA: TGCGCCAGCAGCCCCGGACAGGATTGGGCAGCCGGGGAGCTGTTTTTT. Translation: CASSPGQDWAAGELFF.

This clone was counted only a few times. The genes are TRBV9 and TRBJ1-4; D is perhaps TRBD1 (5 bases). With 3 bases removed from V and 7 bases from J, the gap between germline ends came to 13 bases. CDR3 length: 14 amino acids. The germline gives CDR1 SGDLS, CDR2 YYNGEE. The CDR3 nucleotides are TGTGCCAGCAGCGCCCGGAGGGACGGTGAAAAACTGTTTTTT. Translated: CASSARRDGEKLFF.